Detailed here is one T cell receptor (beta chain). The antigen remains undetermined. The table came from immunoSEQ multiplex PCR; TCRdb's copy has only in-frame clones and leaves some out. The table lists roughly 200,000 clones, about 90% of them singletons. The sample comes from a study of T cell responses to AZD1222 COVID-19 vaccine. Study-wide results and caveats: Researchers report vaccine-associated CD4 TCRs spanning spike, with dominance at 160-218 and 743-854.

Sequenced here: peripheral blood, sampled on day 0 of AZD1222 vaccination. The TCR was taken from an adult in good health.

The CDR3 DNA reads TGTGCCAGCAGTGTCGGCTCCCCGTTAGCCTACGAGCAGTACTTC. It specifies CASSVGSPLAYEQYF. This chain uses TRBV2 with TRBJ2-7; no clear D. The V gene lost 4 bases and the J gene lost 2 bases, with 15 bases spanning the gap. Germline lookup yields CDR1 SNHLY and CDR2 FYNNEI. This CDR3 spans 15 amino acids.